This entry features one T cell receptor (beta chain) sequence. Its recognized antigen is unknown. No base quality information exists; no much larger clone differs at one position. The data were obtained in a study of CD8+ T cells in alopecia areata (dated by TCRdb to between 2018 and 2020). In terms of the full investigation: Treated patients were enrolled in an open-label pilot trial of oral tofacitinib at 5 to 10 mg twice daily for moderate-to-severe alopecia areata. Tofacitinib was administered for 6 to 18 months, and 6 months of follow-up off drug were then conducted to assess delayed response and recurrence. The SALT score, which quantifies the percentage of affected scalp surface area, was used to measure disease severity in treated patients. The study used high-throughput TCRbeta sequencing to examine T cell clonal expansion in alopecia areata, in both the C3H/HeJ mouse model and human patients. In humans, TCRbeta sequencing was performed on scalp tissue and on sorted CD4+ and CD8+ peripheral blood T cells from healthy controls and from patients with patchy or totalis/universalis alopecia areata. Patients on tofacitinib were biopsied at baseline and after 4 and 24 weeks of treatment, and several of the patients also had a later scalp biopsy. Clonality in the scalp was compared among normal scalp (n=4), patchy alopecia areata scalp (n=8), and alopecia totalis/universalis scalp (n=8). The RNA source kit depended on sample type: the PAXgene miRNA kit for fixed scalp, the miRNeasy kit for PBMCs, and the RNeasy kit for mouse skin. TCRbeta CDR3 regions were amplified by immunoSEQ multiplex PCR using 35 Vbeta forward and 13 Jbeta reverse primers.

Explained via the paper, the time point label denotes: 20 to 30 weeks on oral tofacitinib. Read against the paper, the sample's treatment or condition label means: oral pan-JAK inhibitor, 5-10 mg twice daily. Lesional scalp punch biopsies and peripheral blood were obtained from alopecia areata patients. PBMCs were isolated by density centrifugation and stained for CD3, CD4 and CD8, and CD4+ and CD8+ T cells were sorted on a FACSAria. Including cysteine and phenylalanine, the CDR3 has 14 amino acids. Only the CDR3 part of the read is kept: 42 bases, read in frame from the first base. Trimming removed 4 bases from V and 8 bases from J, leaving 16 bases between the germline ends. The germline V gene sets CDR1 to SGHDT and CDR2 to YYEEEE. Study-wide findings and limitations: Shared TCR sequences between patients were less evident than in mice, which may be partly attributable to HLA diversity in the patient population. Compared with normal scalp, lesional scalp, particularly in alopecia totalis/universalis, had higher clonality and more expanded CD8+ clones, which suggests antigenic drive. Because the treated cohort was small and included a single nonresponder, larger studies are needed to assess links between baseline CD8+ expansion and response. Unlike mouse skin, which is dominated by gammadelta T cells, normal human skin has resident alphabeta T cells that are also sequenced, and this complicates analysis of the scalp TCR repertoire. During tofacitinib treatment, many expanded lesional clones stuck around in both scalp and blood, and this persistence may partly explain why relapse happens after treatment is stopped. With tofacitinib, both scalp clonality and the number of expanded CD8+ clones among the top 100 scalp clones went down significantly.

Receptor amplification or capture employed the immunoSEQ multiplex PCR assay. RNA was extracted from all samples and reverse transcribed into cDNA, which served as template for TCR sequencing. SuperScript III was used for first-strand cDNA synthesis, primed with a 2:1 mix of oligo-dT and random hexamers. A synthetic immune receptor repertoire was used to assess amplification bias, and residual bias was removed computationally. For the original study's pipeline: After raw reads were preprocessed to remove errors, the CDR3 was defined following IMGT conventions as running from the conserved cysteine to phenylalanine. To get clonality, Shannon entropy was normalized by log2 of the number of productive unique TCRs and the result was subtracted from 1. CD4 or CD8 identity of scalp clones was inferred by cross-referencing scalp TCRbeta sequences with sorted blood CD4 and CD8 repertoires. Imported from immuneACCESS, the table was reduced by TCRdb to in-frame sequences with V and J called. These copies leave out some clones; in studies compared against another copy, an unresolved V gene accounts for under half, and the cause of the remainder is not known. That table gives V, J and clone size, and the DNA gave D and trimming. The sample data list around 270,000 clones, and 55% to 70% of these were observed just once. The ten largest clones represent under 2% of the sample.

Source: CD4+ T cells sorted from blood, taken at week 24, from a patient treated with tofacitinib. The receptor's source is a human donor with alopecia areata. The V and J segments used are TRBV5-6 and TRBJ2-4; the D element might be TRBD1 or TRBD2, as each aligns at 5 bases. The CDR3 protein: CASSPYARGHIQYF. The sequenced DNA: TGTGCCAGCAGCCCGTACGCCCGGGGACACATTCAGTACTTC.